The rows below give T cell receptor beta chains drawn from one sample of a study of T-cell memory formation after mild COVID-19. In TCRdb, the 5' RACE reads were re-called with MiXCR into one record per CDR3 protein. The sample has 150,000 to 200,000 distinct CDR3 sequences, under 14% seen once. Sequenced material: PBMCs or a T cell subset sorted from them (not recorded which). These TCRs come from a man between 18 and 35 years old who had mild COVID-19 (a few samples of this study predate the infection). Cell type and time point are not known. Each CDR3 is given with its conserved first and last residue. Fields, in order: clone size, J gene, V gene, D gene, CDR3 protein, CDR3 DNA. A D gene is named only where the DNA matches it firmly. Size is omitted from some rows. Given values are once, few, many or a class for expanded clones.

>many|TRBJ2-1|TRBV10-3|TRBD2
CATQVGERGLYNEQFF
TGTGCCACCCAGGTAGGGGAGCGGGGACTCTACAATGAGCAGTTCTTC
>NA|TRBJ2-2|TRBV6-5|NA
CASNRLYNTGELFF
TGTGCCAGCAATAGACTGTATAACACCGGGGAGCTGTTTTTT
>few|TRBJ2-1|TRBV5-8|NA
CASSFRGISYNEQFF
TGTGCCAGCAGCTTTCGAGGCATCTCCTACAATGAGCAGTTCTTC
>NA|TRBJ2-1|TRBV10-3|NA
CAISDPRGPYNEQFF
TGTGCCATCAGTGACCCCAGGGGACCCTACAATGAGCAGTTCTTC
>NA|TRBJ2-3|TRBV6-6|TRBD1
CASSYSPGQGATDTQYF
TGTGCCAGCAGTTACTCTCCGGGACAGGGGGCGACAGATACGCAGTATTTT
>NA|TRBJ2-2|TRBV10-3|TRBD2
CAISELSGGANTGELFF
TGTGCCATCAGTGAACTTAGCGGGGGCGCCAACACCGGGGAGCTGTTTTTT
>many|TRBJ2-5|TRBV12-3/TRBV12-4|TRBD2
CASSFGGTDTQYF
TGTGCCAGCAGTTTCGGGGGGACCGACACCCAGTACTTC
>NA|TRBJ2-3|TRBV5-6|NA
CASSTASTDTQYF
TGTGCCAGCAGCACCGCTAGCACAGATACGCAGTATTTT
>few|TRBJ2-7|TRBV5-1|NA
CASSLVAHEQYF
TGCGCCAGCAGCTTGGTAGCCCACGAGCAGTACTTC
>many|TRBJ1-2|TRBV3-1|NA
CASSRSPKTGSANYGYTF
TGTGCCAGCAGTCGATCCCCCAAAACAGGGTCGGCTAACTATGGCTACACCTTC
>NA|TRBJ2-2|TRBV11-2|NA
CASSFRLSNTGELFF
TGTGCCAGCAGCTTTCGACTATCGAACACCGGGGAGCTGTTTTTT
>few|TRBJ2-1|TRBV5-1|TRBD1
CASSLRSGQGIPEQFF
TGCGCCAGCAGCTTGAGGTCAGGACAGGGGATTCCTGAGCAGTTCTTC
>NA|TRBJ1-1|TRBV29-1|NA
CSVGPGAPGAFF
TGCAGCGTTGGGCCCGGGGCCCCGGGAGCTTTCTTT